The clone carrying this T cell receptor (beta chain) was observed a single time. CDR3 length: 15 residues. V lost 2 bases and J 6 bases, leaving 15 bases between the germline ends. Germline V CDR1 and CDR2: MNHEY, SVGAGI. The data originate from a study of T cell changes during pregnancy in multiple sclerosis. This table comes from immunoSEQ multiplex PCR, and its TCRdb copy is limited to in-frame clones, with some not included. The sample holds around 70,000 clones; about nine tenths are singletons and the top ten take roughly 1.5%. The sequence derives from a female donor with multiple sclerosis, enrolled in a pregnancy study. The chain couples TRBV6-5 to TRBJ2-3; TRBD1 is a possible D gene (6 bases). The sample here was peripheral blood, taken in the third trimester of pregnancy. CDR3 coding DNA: TGTGCCAGCAGTTACCAAAAACAGGGCTGGGATACGCAGTATTTT. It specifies CASSYQKQGWDTQYF.